This TCR beta chain was obtained from a study of blood T cells in healthy people across ages. Next came a second PCR, run for about 7 to 12 cycles, which used a sample-barcoded 5' primer along with a J-beta primer mix. Each cDNA molecule carried a tag from a template-switch adaptor that contained 12 random nucleotides. One entry per CDR3 protein, called by TCRdb with MiXCR from the 5' RACE reads. The sample includes roughly 1,500,000 distinct CDR3 sequences, approximately 42% of them seen just once. V was cut by 4 bases and J by 1 base, with 14 bases left in between. Germline V gene lookup returns CDR1 MGHRA and CDR2 YSYEKL. The CDR3 covers 15 residues. PBMCs were isolated at a quantity of at least 6 million per sample. This clonotype was picked up many times.

The TCR sequence derives from a woman aged 18-35 years in good health. Sequencing input: blood. V usage is TRBV4-1 and J usage is TRBJ2-7; the D gene is possibly TRBD1 (5 bases). The CDR3 here is CASSPGHVGSYEQYF. CDR3 nucleotides: TGCGCCAGCAGCCCCGGACACGTAGGGTCCTACGAGCAGTACTTC.